This TCR beta chain was captured in a study of blood T cell repertoires in COVID-19. The CDR3 runs 15 residues. Deletions cut 1 base from V and 7 bases from J, with 13 bases between. In germline, CDR1 is MNHNS, CDR2 SASEGT. The method was immunoSEQ multiplex PCR; TCRdb's version includes in-frame clones alone and lacks a portion of them. The repertoire consists of over 200,000 clones, with more than 75% occurring once and the leading ten covering about 1.9%. The sequenced sample consisted of peripheral blood. The chain is built from TRBV6-1 and TRBJ1-4, with D perhaps matching TRBD1 (5 bases). This TCR came from a man aged 35 to 55 with active or convalescent COVID-19. The CDR3, as DNA: TGTGCCAGCAGTGAAGGTGTCAGGGTCTCTGAAAAACTGTTTTTT. Its protein is CASSEGVRVSEKLFF.